A selection of T cell receptor beta chains follows, all from one sample in a study of T cell responses to AZD1222 COVID-19 vaccine. Profiling relied on immunoSEQ multiplex PCR, and the TCRdb table lists in-frame clones only, not all of them. The sample records 60,000 to 95,000 clones, about nine tenths being singletons. The sequencing here drew on peripheral blood, taken 28 days after the second AZD1222 dose. These receptors all stem from an adult who received the AZD1222 COVID-19 vaccine. Both conserved end residues are part of each CDR3. Each record gives: J gene, D gene, V gene, CDR3 length, clone size, CDR3 protein, CDR3 DNA. The D gene is left open where the match is weak. Size values are once, few and many counts, or a class for expanded clones, and some rows have none.

J: TRBJ2-5; D: NA; V: TRBV7-2; length: 15; size: NA; CDR3: CASSLAMSGWETQYF; DNA: TGTGCCAGCAGCTTAGCGATGTCCGGATGGGAGACCCAGTACTTC
J: TRBJ1-1; D: NA; V: TRBV6-1; length: 15; size: NA; CDR3: CASSERGSRNTEAFF; DNA: TGTGCCAGCAGTGAAAGGGGCAGCAGGAACACTGAAGCTTTCTTT
J: TRBJ1-1; D: NA; V: TRBV7-6; length: 15; size: NA; CDR3: CASSLGLGTSTEAFF; DNA: TGTGCCAGCAGCTTAGGGCTGGGTACGAGCACTGAAGCTTTCTTT
J: TRBJ2-7; D: TRBD1; V: TRBV28; length: 19; size: few; CDR3: CASSLYISSTGGRVAEQYF; DNA: TGTGCCAGCAGTTTATACATATCGTCAACAGGGGGCAGGGTAGCCGAGCAGTACTTC
J: TRBJ1-4; D: TRBD1; V: TRBV7-9; length: 19; size: NA; CDR3: CASSGGQGRGYATNEKLFF; DNA: TGTGCCAGCAGCGGGGGACAGGGAAGGGGATACGCAACTAATGAAAAACTGTTTTTT
J: TRBJ2-7; D: NA; V: TRBV19; length: 14; size: NA; CDR3: CASNHRAGTYEQYF; DNA: TGTGCCAGTAACCACAGGGCTGGGACCTACGAGCAGTACTTC
J: TRBJ2-6; D: TRBD1; V: TRBV19; length: 18; size: NA; CDR3: CASSYPQDRGLRANVLTF; DNA: TGTGCCAGTAGTTACCCTCAGGACAGGGGGTTGAGGGCCAACGTCCTGACTTTC
J: TRBJ2-3; D: NA; V: TRBV28; length: 15; size: NA; CDR3: CASSLGGGHTDTQYF; DNA: TGTGCCAGCAGTCTGGGGGGGGGCCACACAGATACGCAGTATTTT
J: TRBJ1-2; D: NA; V: TRBV19; length: 14; size: NA; CDR3: CASSPEGPNYGYTF; DNA: TGTGCCAGTAGCCCGGAAGGACCAAACTATGGCTACACCTTC
J: TRBJ2-5; D: TRBD2; V: TRBV5-4; length: 13; size: once; CDR3: CASSLVRGETQYF; DNA: TGTGCCAGCAGCTTGGTGCGGGGGGAGACCCAGTACTTC
J: TRBJ1-2; D: NA; V: TRBV5-4; length: 13; size: NA; CDR3: CASSLAANYGYTF; DNA: TGTGCCAGCAGCTTGGCGGCCAACTATGGCTACACCTTC
J: TRBJ1-1; D: NA; V: TRBV2; length: 13; size: NA; CDR3: CASSVGVNTEAFF; DNA: TGTGCCAGCAGTGTGGGGGTGAACACTGAAGCTTTCTTT
J: TRBJ2-7; D: TRBD1; V: TRBV25-1; length: 15; size: NA; CDR3: CASSEFGTGGYEQYF; DNA: TGTGCCAGCAGTGAATTTGGGACAGGGGGGTACGAGCAGTACTTC
J: TRBJ1-6; D: TRBD1; V: TRBV2; length: 13; size: NA; CDR3: CASSGDREKPLHF; DNA: TGTGCCAGCAGTGGGGACAGGGAAAAGCCCCTCCACTTT
J: TRBJ2-7; D: NA; V: TRBV6-5; length: 15; size: NA; CDR3: CASSYSTTASYEQYF; DNA: TGTGCCAGCAGTTACTCGACGACGGCCTCCTACGAGCAGTACTTC
J: TRBJ2-7; D: NA; V: TRBV19; length: 14; size: NA; CDR3: CASSHRGQSYEQYF; DNA: TGTGCCAGTAGTCATCGTGGACAGTCCTACGAGCAGTACTTC
J: TRBJ2-1; D: NA; V: TRBV4-2; length: 14; size: NA; CDR3: CASSQDDVGNEQFF; DNA: TGTGCCAGCAGCCAAGATGATGTGGGCAATGAGCAGTTCTTC
J: TRBJ1-2; D: NA; V: TRBV9; length: 18; size: NA; CDR3: CASSVDMVARGRDYGYTF; DNA: TGTGCCAGCAGCGTTGATATGGTTGCCAGGGGACGGGACTATGGCTACACCTTC
J: TRBJ2-1; D: TRBD2; V: TRBV7-2; length: 15; size: NA; CDR3: CASSAGGGQRNEQFF; DNA: TGTGCCAGCAGCGCGGGGGGGGGCCAAAGGAATGAGCAGTTCTTC
J: TRBJ2-5; D: NA; V: TRBV10-3; length: 13; size: NA; CDR3: CAISDGQGETQYF; DNA: TGTGCCATCAGTGATGGGCAGGGAGAGACCCAGTACTTC
J: TRBJ1-5; D: NA; V: TRBV7-2; length: 14; size: once; CDR3: CASSPQPSNQPQHF; DNA: TGTGCCAGCAGCCCTCAGCCTAGCAATCAGCCCCAGCATTTT
J: TRBJ2-2; D: NA; V: TRBV27; length: 16; size: NA; CDR3: CASSAGGLLNTGELFF; DNA: TGTGCCAGCAGTGCGGGCGGATTATTGAACACCGGGGAGCTGTTTTTT
J: TRBJ2-3; D: TRBD1; V: TRBV6-5; length: 15; size: NA; CDR3: CASTINRGLTDTQYF; DNA: TGTGCCAGCACTATCAACAGGGGTCTTACAGATACGCAGTATTTT
J: TRBJ2-2; D: NA; V: TRBV19; length: 15; size: few; CDR3: CASSIPRQGPRELFF; DNA: TGTGCCAGTAGTATCCCCCGCCAAGGCCCCCGGGAGCTGTTTTTT
J: TRBJ2-6; D: NA; V: TRBV5-1; length: 17; size: NA; CDR3: CASSPGGPGSGANVLTF; DNA: TGCGCCAGCAGCCCCGGGGGGCCCGGCTCTGGGGCCAACGTCCTGACTTTC
J: TRBJ2-7; D: NA; V: TRBV19; length: 15; size: NA; CDR3: CASSIAPSGAYEQYF; DNA: TGTGCCAGTAGTATAGCCCCCTCAGGGGCCTACGAGCAGTACTTC
J: TRBJ2-7; D: NA; V: TRBV4-3; length: 12; size: NA; CDR3: CASSQTGNEQYF; DNA: TGCGCCAGCAGCCAAACAGGGAACGAGCAGTACTTC
J: TRBJ1-2; D: NA; V: TRBV13; length: 14; size: NA; CDR3: CASSFSQRSYGYTF; DNA: TGTGCCAGCAGCTTCTCCCAACGGTCCTATGGCTACACCTTC
J: TRBJ2-2; D: NA; V: TRBV5-1; length: 15; size: NA; CDR3: CASSLGDSNTGELFF; DNA: TGCGCCAGCAGCTTGGGCGATTCGAACACCGGGGAGCTGTTTTTT
J: TRBJ1-1; D: TRBD1; V: TRBV19; length: 15; size: NA; CDR3: CASRSSRQGSTEAFF; DNA: TGTGCCAGTAGGTCGAGTCGACAGGGAAGCACTGAAGCTTTCTTT
J: TRBJ1-5; D: NA; V: TRBV24-1; length: 15; size: NA; CDR3: CATSDQTGRPEPQHF; DNA: TGTGCCACCAGTGATCAAACAGGACGGCCGGAGCCCCAGCATTTT
J: TRBJ2-1; D: NA; V: TRBV6-5; length: 15; size: few; CDR3: CASSFELKPYNEQFF; DNA: TGTGCCAGCAGCTTCGAGCTAAAGCCCTACAATGAGCAGTTCTTC
J: TRBJ1-1; D: NA; V: TRBV6-1; length: 13; size: NA; CDR3: CASSEWVDTEAFF; DNA: TGTGCCAGCAGTGAATGGGTGGACACTGAAGCTTTCTTT
J: TRBJ1-6; D: NA; V: TRBV21-1; length: 14; size: few; CDR3: CASSGTSGGSPLHF; DNA: TGTGCCAGCAGTGGGACATCCGGGGGTTCACCCCTCCACTTT
J: TRBJ2-2; D: NA; V: TRBV7-9; length: 15; size: NA; CDR3: CASSLAGGNTGELFF; DNA: TGTGCCAGCAGCTTAGCTGGAGGGAACACCGGGGAGCTGTTTTTT
J: TRBJ2-7; D: TRBD1; V: TRBV12-3/TRBV12-4; length: 12; size: NA; CDR3: CASRRQGLEQYF; DNA: TGTGCCAGCAGAAGACAGGGGCTGGAGCAGTACTTC
J: TRBJ1-3; D: NA; V: TRBV4-1; length: 15; size: NA; CDR3: CASSQLQVSGNTIYF; DNA: TGCGCCAGCAGCCAGTTACAGGTCTCTGGAAACACCATATATTTT
J: TRBJ1-4; D: NA; V: TRBV18; length: 14; size: NA; CDR3: CASSPVHSGEKLFF; DNA: TGTGCCAGCTCACCTGTGCATAGTGGGGAAAAACTGTTTTTT
J: TRBJ1-1; D: NA; V: TRBV5-1; length: 12; size: once; CDR3: CASSSGGTEAFF; DNA: TGCGCCAGCAGCTCCGGGGGCACTGAAGCTTTCTTT
J: TRBJ1-2; D: NA; V: TRBV3-1/TRBV3-2; length: 13; size: NA; CDR3: CASSQWQGRGYTF; DNA: TGTGCCAGCAGCCAGTGGCAGGGGCGCGGCTACACCTTC
J: TRBJ1-2; D: NA; V: TRBV30; length: 13; size: NA; CDR3: CAWGRGLGNGYTF; DNA: TGTGCCTGGGGTCGGGGATTGGGGAATGGCTACACCTTC
J: TRBJ2-7; D: NA; V: TRBV2; length: 16; size: once; CDR3: CASSDQWQGNPYEQYF; DNA: TGTGCCAGCAGTGATCAGTGGCAAGGGAACCCCTACGAGCAGTACTTC
J: TRBJ1-1; D: TRBD1; V: TRBV14; length: 16; size: NA; CDR3: CASSLETDRFYTEAFF; DNA: TGTGCCAGCAGCCTTGAAACGGACAGGTTCTACACTGAAGCTTTCTTT
J: TRBJ2-3; D: TRBD1; V: TRBV4-2; length: 18; size: NA; CDR3: CASSQDPGQDLYPDTQYF; DNA: TGTGCCAGCAGCCAAGATCCGGGACAGGACCTATACCCAGATACGCAGTATTTT
J: TRBJ1-2; D: NA; V: TRBV19; length: 12; size: NA; CDR3: CASSPDPYGYTF; DNA: TGTGCCAGTAGCCCGGACCCCTATGGCTACACCTTC
J: TRBJ1-1; D: NA; V: TRBV4-3; length: 14; size: NA; CDR3: CASSQGVASPSAFF; DNA: TGCGCCAGCAGCCAAGGGGTGGCTTCCCCGAGCGCTTTCTTT